This T cell receptor (beta chain) was identified in a study of T cells in Graves' hyperthyroidism and ophthalmopathy. Study overall: The blood sample was taken at first diagnosis, before treatment began. The study's findings and limits: Ophthalmopathy and stable hyperthyroidism were told apart by a 13 V-J model.

The germline V gene encodes CDR1 SQVTM and CDR2 ANQGSEA. Trimming took 7 bases from V and 6 from J; bases not matched to a gene: 10. This CDR3 has 13 residues. This clonotype occurred a few times. No antigen is known for it. Active moderate-to-severe ophthalmopathy, Clinical Activity Score at least 3, NOSPECS at least 4, under 3 months' duration. Any patient presenting with uncontrolled infection, other autoimmune disease, pregnancy or lactation was left out. RNA transcripts yielded amplified TCR beta CDR3 regions. In the first-round RT-PCR of the TCR CDR3, the HTBI primer set was used. TCRdb itself ran the multiplex PCR reads through MiXCR, one entry per CDR3 protein. The sample lists hundreds of thousands of distinct CDR3 sequences, roughly 14% occurring once.

The V and J genes are TRBV29-1 and TRBJ2-5; 8 bases fit TRBD1. The clonotype originates from a man aged 18 to 30 with Graves' ophthalmopathy. The sequencing input was blood. The CDR3 loop is CSGLPGQEQTQYF. CDR3 DNA sequence: TGCAGCGGGCTCCCGGGACAGGAACAGACCCAGTACTTC.